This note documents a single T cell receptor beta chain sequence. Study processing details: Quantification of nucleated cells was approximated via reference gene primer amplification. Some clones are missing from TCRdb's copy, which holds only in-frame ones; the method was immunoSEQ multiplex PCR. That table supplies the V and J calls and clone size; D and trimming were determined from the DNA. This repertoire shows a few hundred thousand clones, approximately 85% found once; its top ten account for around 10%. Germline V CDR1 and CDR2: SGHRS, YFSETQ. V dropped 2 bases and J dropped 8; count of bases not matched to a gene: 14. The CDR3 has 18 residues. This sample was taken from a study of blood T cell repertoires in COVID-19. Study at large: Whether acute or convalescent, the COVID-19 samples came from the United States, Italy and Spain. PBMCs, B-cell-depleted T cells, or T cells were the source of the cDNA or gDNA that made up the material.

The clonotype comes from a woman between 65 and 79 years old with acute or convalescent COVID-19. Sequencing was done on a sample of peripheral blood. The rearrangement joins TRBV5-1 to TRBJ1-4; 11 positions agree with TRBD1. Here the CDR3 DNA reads TGCGCCAGCAGCTTTGTGGCACCCGGGACAGGGGGAGAGGAAAAACTGTTTTTT. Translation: CASSFVAPGTGGEEKLFF.